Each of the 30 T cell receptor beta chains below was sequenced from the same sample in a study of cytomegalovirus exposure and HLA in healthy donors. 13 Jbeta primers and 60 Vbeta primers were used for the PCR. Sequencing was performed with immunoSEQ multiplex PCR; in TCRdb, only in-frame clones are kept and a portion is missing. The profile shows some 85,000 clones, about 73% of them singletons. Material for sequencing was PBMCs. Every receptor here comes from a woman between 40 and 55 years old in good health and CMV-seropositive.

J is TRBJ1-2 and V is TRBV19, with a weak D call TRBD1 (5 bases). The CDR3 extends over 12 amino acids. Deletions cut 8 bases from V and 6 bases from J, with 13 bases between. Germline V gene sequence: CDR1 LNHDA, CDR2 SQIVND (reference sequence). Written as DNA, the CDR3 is TGTGCCAGTTCCTCAGGGTTTGATGGCTACACCTTC. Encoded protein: CASSSGFDGYTF.

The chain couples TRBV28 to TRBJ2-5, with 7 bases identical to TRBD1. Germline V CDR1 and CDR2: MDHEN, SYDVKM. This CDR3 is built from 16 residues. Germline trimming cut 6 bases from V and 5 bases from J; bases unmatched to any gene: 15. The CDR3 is CASRPTGVGLGETQYF. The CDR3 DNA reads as TGTGCCAGCAGACCAACAGGGGTCGGTTTGGGGGAGACCCAGTACTTC.

Here the CDR3 reads CASSLSLSGANVLTF. In DNA, the CDR3 is TGCGCCAGCAGCCTTAGTCTTTCTGGGGCCAACGTCCTGACTTTC. V usage is TRBV5-1 and J usage is TRBJ2-6; the D is unclear. V lost 4 bases to trimming and J lost 1 base, with 9 bases between them. Germline CDR1 and CDR2: SGHRS and YFSETQ. CDR3 length equals 15 residues.

CDR3 sequence: CASSLAGSGSGETQYF. For the CDR3, the DNA is TGCGCCAGCAGCTTGGCCGGGAGCGGGAGCGGGGAGACCCAGTACTTC. This rearrangement joins TRBV5-1 to TRBJ2-5; 8 bases are a match to TRBD2. The V gene end was trimmed by 0 bases and the J gene end by 5 bases; junction bases not matched to a gene: 9. Germline values: CDR1 SGHRS, CDR2 YFSETQ. The CDR3 has 16 residues.

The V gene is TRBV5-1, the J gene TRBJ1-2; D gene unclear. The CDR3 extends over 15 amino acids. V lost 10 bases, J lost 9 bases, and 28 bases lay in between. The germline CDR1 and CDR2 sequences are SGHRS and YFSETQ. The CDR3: CALPTLPSVFECYTF. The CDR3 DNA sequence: TGCGCCTTGCCGACACTTCCGTCTGTCTTTGAATGCTACACCTTC.

The DNA of the CDR3 is TGTGCCAGTAGTATACGGGCGGGAGGCGATGAGCAGTTCTTC. Protein product: CASSIRAGGDEQFF. The chain links TRBV19 to TRBJ2-1; 8 bases fit TRBD2. This CDR3 has 14 residues. Germline V gene sequence: CDR1 LNHDA, CDR2 SQIVND (reference sequence). Trimming cost V 2 bases and J 8 bases; bases outside gene matches: 5.

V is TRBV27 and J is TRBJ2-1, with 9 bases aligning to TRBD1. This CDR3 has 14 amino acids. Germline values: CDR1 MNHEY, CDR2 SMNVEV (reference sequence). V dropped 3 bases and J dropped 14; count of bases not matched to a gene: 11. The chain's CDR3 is CASSFSAQGARKFF. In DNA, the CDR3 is TGTGCCAGCAGTTTTTCCGCACAGGGGGCAAGGAAGTTCTTC.

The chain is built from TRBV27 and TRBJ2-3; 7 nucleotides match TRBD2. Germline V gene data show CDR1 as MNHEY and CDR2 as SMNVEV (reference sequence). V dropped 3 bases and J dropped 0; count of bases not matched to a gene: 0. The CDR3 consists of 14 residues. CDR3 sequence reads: CASSFSGSTDTQYF. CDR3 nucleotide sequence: TGTGCCAGCAGTTTTAGCGGGAGCACAGATACGCAGTATTTT.

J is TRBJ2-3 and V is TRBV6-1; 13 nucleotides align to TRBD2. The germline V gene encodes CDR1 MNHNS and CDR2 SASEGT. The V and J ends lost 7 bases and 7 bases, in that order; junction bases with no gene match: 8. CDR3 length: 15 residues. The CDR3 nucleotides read TGTGCCAGCACCCTAGGGACTAGCGGGACTTATACGCAGTATTTT. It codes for CASTLGTSGTYTQYF.

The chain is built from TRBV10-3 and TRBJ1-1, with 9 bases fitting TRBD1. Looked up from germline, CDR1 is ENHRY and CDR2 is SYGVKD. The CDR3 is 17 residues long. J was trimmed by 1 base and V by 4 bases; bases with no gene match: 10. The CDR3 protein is CAISVSILDRGNTEAFF. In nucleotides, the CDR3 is TGTGCCATCAGTGTCTCGATCCTGGACAGGGGGAACACTGAAGCTTTCTTT.

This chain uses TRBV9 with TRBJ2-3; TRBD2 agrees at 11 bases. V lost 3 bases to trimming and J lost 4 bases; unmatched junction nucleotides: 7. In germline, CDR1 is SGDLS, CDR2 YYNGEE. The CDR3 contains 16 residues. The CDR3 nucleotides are TGTGCCAGCAGCGATGTAGCGGGAGGGCTGTCAGATACGCAGTATTTT. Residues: CASSDVAGGLSDTQYF.

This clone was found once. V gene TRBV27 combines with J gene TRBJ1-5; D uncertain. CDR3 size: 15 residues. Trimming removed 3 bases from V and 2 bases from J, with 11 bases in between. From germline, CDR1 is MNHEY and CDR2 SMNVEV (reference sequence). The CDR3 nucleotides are TGTGCCAGCAGTTTTAGTGGAGATGGCAATCAGCCCCAGCATTTT. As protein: CASSFSGDGNQPQHF.

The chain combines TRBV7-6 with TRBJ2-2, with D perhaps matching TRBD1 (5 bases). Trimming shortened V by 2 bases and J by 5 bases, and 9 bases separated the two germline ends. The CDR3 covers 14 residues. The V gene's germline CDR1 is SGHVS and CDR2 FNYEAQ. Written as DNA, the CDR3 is TGTGCCAGCAGCTTAAGCCCAGGGACCGGGGAGCTGTTTTTT. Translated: CASSLSPGTGELFF.

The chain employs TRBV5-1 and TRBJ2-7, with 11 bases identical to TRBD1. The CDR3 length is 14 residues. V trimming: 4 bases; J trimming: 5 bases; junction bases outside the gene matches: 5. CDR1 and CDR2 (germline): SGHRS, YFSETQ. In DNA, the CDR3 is TGCGCCAGCAGCCGGACAGGGGGCTACCACGAGCAGTACTTC. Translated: CASSRTGGYHEQYF.

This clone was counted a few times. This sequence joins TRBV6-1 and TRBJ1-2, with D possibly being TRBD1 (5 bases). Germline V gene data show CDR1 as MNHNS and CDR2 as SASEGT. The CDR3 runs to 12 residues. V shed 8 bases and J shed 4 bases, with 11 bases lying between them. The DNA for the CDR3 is TGTGCCAGCTGGGGGGACGGCTATGGCTACACCTTC. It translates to CASWGDGYGYTF.

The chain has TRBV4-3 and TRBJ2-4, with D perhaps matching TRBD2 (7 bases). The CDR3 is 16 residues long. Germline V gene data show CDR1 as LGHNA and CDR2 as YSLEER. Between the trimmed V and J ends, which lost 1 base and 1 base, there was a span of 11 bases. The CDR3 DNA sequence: TGCGCCAGCAGCCAAGGGGGGGGGCGGGCCAAAAACATTCAGTACTTC. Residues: CASSQGGGRAKNIQYF.

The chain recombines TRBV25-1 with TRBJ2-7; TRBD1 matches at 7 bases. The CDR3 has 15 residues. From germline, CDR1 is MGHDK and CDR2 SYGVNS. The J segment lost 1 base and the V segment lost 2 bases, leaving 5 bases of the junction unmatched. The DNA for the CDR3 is TGTGCCAGCAGTGAAACAGGGGACCCTTCCTACGAGCAGTACTTC. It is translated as CASSETGDPSYEQYF.

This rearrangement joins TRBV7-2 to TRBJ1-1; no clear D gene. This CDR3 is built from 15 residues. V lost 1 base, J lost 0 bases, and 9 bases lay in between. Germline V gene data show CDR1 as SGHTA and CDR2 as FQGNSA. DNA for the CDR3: TGTGCCAGCAGCTTAGATCCGGGGTTGAACACTGAAGCTTTCTTT. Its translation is CASSLDPGLNTEAFF. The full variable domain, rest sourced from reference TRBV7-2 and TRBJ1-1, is GAGVSQSPSNKVTEKGKDVELRCDPISGHTALYWYRQSLGQGLEFLIYFQGNSAPDKSGLPSDRFSAERTGGSVSTLTIQRTQQEDSAVYLCASSLDPGLNTEAFFGQGTRLTVV.

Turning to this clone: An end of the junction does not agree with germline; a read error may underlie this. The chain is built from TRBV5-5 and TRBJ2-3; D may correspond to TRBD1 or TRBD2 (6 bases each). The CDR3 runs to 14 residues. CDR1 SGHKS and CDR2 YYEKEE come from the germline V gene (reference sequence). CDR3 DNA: TGTGCCGGCAGCTTGGGGGGCGCCCCAGATACGCAGTATTTT. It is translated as CAGSLGGAPDTQYF.

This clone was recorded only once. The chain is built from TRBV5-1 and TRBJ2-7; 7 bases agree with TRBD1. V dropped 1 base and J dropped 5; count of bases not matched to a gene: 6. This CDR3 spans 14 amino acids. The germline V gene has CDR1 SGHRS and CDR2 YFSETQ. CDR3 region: CASSLWQGEDEQYF. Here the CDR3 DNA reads TGCGCCAGCAGCTTGTGGCAGGGGGAAGACGAGCAGTACTTC.

The CDR3 DNA sequence: TGTGCCAGCAGTTTATCGATGGGGCGGGAGCAGTACTTC. Protein: CASSLSMGREQYF. V usage is TRBV27 and J usage is TRBJ2-5; 7 bases match TRBD2. CDR1 MNHEY and CDR2 SMNVEV come from the germline V gene (reference sequence). The CDR3 extends over 13 amino acids. The V and J ends lost 0 bases and 11 bases, in that order; junction bases with no gene match: 6.

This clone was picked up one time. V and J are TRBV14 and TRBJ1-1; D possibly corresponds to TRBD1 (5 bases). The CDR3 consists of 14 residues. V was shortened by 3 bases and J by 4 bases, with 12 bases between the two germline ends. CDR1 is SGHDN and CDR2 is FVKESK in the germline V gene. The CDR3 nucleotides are TGTGCCAGCAGCCACTCGGGGGGGGGCACTGAAGCTTTCTTT. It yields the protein CASSHSGGGTEAFF.

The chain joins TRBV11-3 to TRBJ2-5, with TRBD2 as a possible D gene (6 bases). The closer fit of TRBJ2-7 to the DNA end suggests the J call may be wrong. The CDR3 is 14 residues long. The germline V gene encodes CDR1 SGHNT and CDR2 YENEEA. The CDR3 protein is CASSLVAGTYEQYF. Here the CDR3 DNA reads TGTGCCAGCAGCTTAGTTGCGGGAACCTACGAGCAGTACTTC.

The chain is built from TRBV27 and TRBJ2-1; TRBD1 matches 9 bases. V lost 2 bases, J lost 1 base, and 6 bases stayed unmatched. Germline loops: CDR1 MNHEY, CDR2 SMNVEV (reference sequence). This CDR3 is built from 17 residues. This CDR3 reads CASSLKTGGFSYNEQFF. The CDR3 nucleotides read TGTGCCAGCAGTTTAAAAACAGGGGGCTTTTCCTACAATGAGCAGTTCTTC.

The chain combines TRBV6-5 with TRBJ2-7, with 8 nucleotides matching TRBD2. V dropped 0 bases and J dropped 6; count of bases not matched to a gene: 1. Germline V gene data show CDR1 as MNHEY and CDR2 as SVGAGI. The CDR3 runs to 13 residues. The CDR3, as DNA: TGTGCCAGCAGTTACTCGAGCGGGGGCGAGCAGTACTTC. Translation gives CASSYSSGGEQYF.

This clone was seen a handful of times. The CDR3 DNA reads as TGTGCCAGCAGTCAAAGGACAGGGGGTACTGAAGCTTTCTTT. Translated, it gives CASSQRTGGTEAFF. V usage is TRBV7-2 and J usage is TRBJ1-1; 10 bases line up with TRBD1. With V trimmed by 6 bases and J by 5 bases, 6 bases remained unmatched. Germline V CDR1 and CDR2: SGHTA, FQGNSA. This CDR3 comprises 14 residues.

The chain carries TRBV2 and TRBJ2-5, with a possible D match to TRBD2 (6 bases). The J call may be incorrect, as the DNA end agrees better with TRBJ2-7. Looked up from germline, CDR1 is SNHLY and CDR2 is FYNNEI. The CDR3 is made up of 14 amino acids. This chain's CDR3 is CASRGTFLTYEQYF. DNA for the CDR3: TGTGCCAGCAGAGGGACTTTCCTCACCTACGAGCAGTACTTC.

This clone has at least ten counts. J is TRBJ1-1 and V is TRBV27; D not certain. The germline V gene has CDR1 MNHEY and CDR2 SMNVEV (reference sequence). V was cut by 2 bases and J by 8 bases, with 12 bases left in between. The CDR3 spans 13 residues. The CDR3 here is CASSLGGWSEAFF. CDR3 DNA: TGTGCCAGCAGTTTAGGTGGTTGGAGCGAAGCTTTCTTT.

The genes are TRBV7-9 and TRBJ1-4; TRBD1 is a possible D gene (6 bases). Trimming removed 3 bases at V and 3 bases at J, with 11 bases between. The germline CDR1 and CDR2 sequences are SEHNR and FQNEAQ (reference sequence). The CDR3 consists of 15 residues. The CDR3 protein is CASSFGQLPNEKLFF. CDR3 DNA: TGTGCCAGCAGCTTCGGACAGTTACCTAATGAAAAACTGTTTTTT. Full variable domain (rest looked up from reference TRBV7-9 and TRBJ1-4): DTGVSQNPRHKITKRGQNVTFRCDPISEHNRLYWYRQTLGQGPEFLTYFQNEAQLEKSRLLSDRFSAERPKGSFSTLEIQRTEQGDSAMYLCASSFGQLPNEKLFFGSGTQLSVL.

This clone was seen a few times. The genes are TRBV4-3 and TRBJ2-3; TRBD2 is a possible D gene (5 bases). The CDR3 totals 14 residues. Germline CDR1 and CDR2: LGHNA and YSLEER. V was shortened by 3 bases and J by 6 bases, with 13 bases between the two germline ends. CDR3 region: CASSHYRGGDTQYF. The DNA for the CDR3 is TGCGCCAGCAGCCACTACCGGGGTGGGGATACGCAGTATTTT.